This T cell receptor beta chain was captured by sequencing in a study of post-analysis software for immune sequencing data. Study findings and constraints: By F measure, strong co-clustering occurred among samples prepared in the same batch. The normalized Chao1 diversity of multiple sclerosis patients was significantly lower than that of controls.

This clonotype was counted between two and nine times. What it recognizes is unknown. The TCR beta cDNA libraries contained unique molecular identifiers. TCRdb reanalysed the PCR reads using MiXCR and keeps one entry per CDR3 protein. In the table there are hundreds of thousands of distinct CDR3 sequences, less than 45% of which are singletons. This clonotype was sampled from a girl aged 10 to 17 with multiple sclerosis. Specimen: blood.

The CDR3 loop is CSASGGRRTSTDTQYF. CDR3 DNA: TGCAGTGCTAGCGGGGGACGACGTACTAGCACAGATACGCAGTATTTT. The J gene is TRBJ2-3, the V gene TRBV20-1; possibly TRBD2 for D (6 bases). This CDR3 spans 16 amino acids. The V end lost 3 bases, the J end lost 0 bases, and 16 bases lay between the germline ends. In germline, CDR1 is DFQATT, CDR2 SNEGSKA (reference sequence).